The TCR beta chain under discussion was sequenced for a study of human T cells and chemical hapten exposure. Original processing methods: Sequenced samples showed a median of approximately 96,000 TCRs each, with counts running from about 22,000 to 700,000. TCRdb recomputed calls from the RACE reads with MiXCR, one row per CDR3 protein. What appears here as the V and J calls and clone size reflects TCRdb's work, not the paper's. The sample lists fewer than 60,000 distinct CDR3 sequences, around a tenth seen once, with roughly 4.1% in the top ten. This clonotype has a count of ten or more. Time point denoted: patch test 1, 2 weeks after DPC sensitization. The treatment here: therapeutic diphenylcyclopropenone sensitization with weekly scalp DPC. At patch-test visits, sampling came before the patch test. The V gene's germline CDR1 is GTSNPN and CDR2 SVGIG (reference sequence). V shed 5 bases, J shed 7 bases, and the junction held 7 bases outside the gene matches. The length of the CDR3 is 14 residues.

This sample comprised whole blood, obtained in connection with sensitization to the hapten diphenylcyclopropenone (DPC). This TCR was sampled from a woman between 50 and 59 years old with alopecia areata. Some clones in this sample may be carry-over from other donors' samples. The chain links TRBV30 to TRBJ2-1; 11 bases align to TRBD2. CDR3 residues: CAWEGSGRGNEQFF. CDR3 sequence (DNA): TGTGCCTGGGAGGGTAGCGGGAGGGGGAATGAGCAGTTCTTC.